This T cell receptor (beta chain) originates from a study of blood T cell repertoires in COVID-19. Study at large: Researchers got acute and convalescent COVID-19 samples from the United States, Italy and Spain.

Authors' data handling: Counts of nucleated cells, estimated from reference gene primer amplification, were obtained. Assay used: immunoSEQ multiplex PCR; TCRdb lists only in-frame clones, some missing. V and J calls and clone size are those listed in that table; D and trimming were worked out from the DNA. The profile shows 35,000 to 50,000 clones, approximately 90% of them singletons. CDR3 size: 15 residues. The V gene's germline CDR1 is MNHEY and CDR2 SVGAGI. V was pared by 9 bases and J by 2 bases, with 9 bases of the junction left unmatched. The receptor's source is a man aged 55 to 70 with active COVID-19. The sequencing sample was made of peripheral blood. J is TRBJ2-3 and V is TRBV6-5, with TRBD2 matching over 9 bases. The CDR3 here is CASNPGTSFTDTQYF. In nucleotides, the CDR3 is TGTGCCAGTAACCCCGGGACTAGCTTCACAGATACGCAGTATTTT.